Listed here is a single TCR beta chain. The antigen remains unidentified. The template for TCR beta VDJ and CDR3 sequence profiling was genomic DNA. TCRdb re-derived calls from the reads in MiXCR, one entry per CDR3 protein. The table shows about 210,000 distinct CDR3 sequences, with approximately 60% occurring only once. J lost 4 bases, V lost 3 bases, and 9 bases had no gene match. Germline V gives CDR1 LNHNV, CDR2 YYDKDF (reference sequence). The CDR3 is made up of 15 amino acids. This specimen comes from a study of CD8+CD57+ T cells in acquired aplastic anemia. In the study overall: Recorded DNA amounts for sorted CD4+ and CD8+ cells had an average of approximately 3 ug. Healthy donor sequencing depth: 9 million to 10.8 million CD4+, roughly 11 million CD8+ reads.

Notes on the study in general: Researchers report that about 29 CD8+ CDR3 sequences appeared in both patients and controls.

The genes are TRBV15 and TRBJ2-7, with 7 bases aligning to TRBD1. The receptor's source is a human donor in good health. The sequenced sample consisted of sorted CD4+, CD8+, or CD8+CD57+ T cells (not recorded which) from PBMCs. The CDR3 spells CATSSPGQREYEQYF. CDR3 nucleotide sequence: TGTGCCACCAGCAGTCCGGGACAGAGGGAATACGAGCAGTACTTC.